This T cell receptor (beta chain) came from a study of CD8+CD57+ T cells in acquired aplastic anemia. Turning to the study itself: Sorted CD4+ plus CD8+ cells gave DNA averaging roughly 3 ug. Read counts for CD4+ cells (from healthy donors) averaged around 10 million.

The template for TCR beta VDJ and CDR3 sequence profiling was genomic DNA. TCRdb passed the reads through MiXCR, listing each CDR3 protein once. The sample shows some 68,000 distinct CDR3 sequences, 54% of them seen only once. This clonotype is judged medium-sized. What it binds is not known. The ends were cut back, 4 bases at V and 1 base at J, with 11 bases in the middle. Germline CDR1 reads SNHLY; CDR2 reads FYNNEI. CDR3 length: 15 residues. Findings and limits, study-wide: For CD8+ Simpson's diversity, patients and controls showed no significant difference. Comparison of patients with controls identified around 28 shared CD8+ CDR3 sequences.

The chain combines TRBV2 with TRBJ1-5; the D gene is possibly TRBD1 (6 bases). The specimen sequenced was sorted CD4+, CD8+, or CD8+CD57+ T cells (not recorded which) from PBMCs. This clonotype originated in a human donor in good health, serving as a control. CDR3 coding DNA: TGTGCCAGCAGTGCAACAGGGAGCAGCAATCAGCCCCAGCATTTT. Translating it yields CASSATGSSNQPQHF.